This T cell receptor beta chain was recovered during a study of blood T cell repertoires in COVID-19. Study context: Both acute and convalescent COVID-19 samples were obtained from the United States, Italy and Spain. The cDNA or gDNA used as material had been derived from T cells, B-cell-depleted T cells, or PBMCs.

Seattle enrolled patients during active infection and tracked them longitudinally. V lost 10 bases, J lost 0 bases, and 12 bases lay in between. The germline V gene has CDR1 LNHDA and CDR2 SQIVND (reference sequence). The CDR3 totals 13 residues. Produced via immunoSEQ multiplex PCR; TCRdb's table is partial and in-frame only. There are about 200,000 clones in the sample; around 85% occur only once, and approximately 18% lies in the top ten. The sample consisted of peripheral blood. The J gene is TRBJ1-2, the V gene TRBV19, with D possibly matching TRBD1 (6 bases). The receptor was isolated from a person between 65 and 79 years old with COVID-19, enrolled during active disease. Written as DNA, the CDR3 is TGTGCCACGTCGACAGGCGCTAACTATGGCTACACCTTC. As protein: CATSTGANYGYTF.